The 8 T cell receptor beta chains reported below all come from one sample, sequenced in a study of Tregs in tolerant kidney transplant recipients. Data came from immunoSEQ multiplex PCR; TCRdb stores just in-frame clones and leaves some out. The sample consists of around 77,000 clones, under 98% of them appearing once. The source material was CD4+ T cells from blood, sampled before the transplant. These receptors all stem from a human donor who received a combined kidney and bone marrow transplant.

The CDR3 sequence: CASSPRDYGGRETQYF. The DNA of the CDR3 is TGTGCCAGCAGTCCACGGGACTACGGGGGGCGAGAGACCCAGTACTTC. The chain carries TRBV27 and TRBJ2-5, with a tentative D call TRBD2 (7 bases). The germline CDR1 and CDR2 sequences are MNHEY and SMNVEV (reference sequence). With 5 bases removed from V and 4 bases from J, the gap between germline ends came to 20 bases. This CDR3 has 16 residues.

The chain carries TRBV11-3 and TRBJ2-1; tentatively, D is TRBD2 (5 bases). Trimming stripped 1 base from V and 0 bases from J, with 16 bases between. The CDR3 extends over 18 amino acids. In germline, CDR1 is SGHNT, CDR2 YENEEA. CDR3 protein: CASSLVFGLFSSYNEQFF. The DNA of the CDR3 is TGTGCCAGCAGCTTAGTCTTCGGACTTTTTAGCTCCTACAATGAGCAGTTCTTC.

This clone was seen just once. V is TRBV7-2 and J is TRBJ1-1; no firm D call. There are 15 residues in the CDR3. The germline V gene encodes CDR1 SGHTA and CDR2 FQGNSA. Trimming took off 3 bases at V and 2 bases at J, with 13 bases between the two ends. CDR3 residues: CASSLDFSENTEAFF. Here the CDR3 DNA reads TGTGCCAGCAGCTTGGACTTTTCCGAAAACACTGAAGCTTTCTTT.

The chain recombines TRBV4-3 with TRBJ2-7, with TRBD1 matching 9 bases. Per the germline V gene, CDR1 is LGHNA and CDR2 is YSLEER. The CDR3 has 16 residues. The J segment lost 3 bases and the V segment lost 3 bases, leaving 9 bases of the junction unmatched. In DNA, the CDR3 is TGCGCCAGCAGCCAGGTACAGGGGGCCCCCGGCTACGAGCAGTACTTC. This gives the protein CASSQVQGAPGYEQYF.

J is TRBJ1-2 and V is TRBV18, with D unclear. V was shortened by 3 bases and J by 2 bases, with 10 bases between the two germline ends. CDR3 size: 14 residues. In germline, CDR1 is KGHSH, CDR2 LQKENI. Written as DNA, the CDR3 is TGTGCCAGCTCACCTATGACACCAAACTATGGCTACACCTTC. It specifies CASSPMTPNYGYTF. Full variable domain (rest looked up from reference TRBV18 and TRBJ1-2): NAGVMQNPRHLVRRRGQEARLRCSPMKGHSHVYWYRQLPEEGLKFMVYLQKENIIDESGMPKERFSAEFPKEGPSILRIQQVVRGDSAAYFCASSPMTPNYGYTFGSGTRLTVV.

The chain recombines TRBV18 with TRBJ1-3, with D hard to call. The CDR3 extends over 14 amino acids. V was shortened by 0 bases and J by 2 bases, with 5 bases between the two germline ends. Germline CDR1 reads KGHSH; CDR2 reads LQKENI. The CDR3 bases are TGTGCCAGCTCACCACCGAGCGCTGGAAACACCATATATTTT. It codes for CASSPPSAGNTIYF.

This clone was seen just once. The gene calls are TRBV15 and TRBJ1-1, with D perhaps TRBD1 (5 bases). Germline V CDR1 and CDR2: LNHNV, YYDKDF (reference sequence). The ends were cut back, 4 bases at V and 3 bases at J, with 15 bases in the middle. CDR3 length: 15 residues. The CDR3 protein is CATSILTGGDTEAFF. The DNA of the CDR3 is TGTGCCACCAGCATCCTAACGGGGGGGGACACTGAAGCTTTCTTT.

This chain connects TRBV9 to TRBJ2-5; unclear D gene. CDR3 length: 13 residues. In germline, CDR1 is SGDLS, CDR2 YYNGEE. Trimming removed 2 bases at V and 5 bases at J, with 10 bases between. Here the CDR3 DNA reads TGTGCCAGCAGCGTGGCCCCCACGGAGACCCAGTACTTC. Translation: CASSVAPTETQYF.